The 32 T cell receptor beta chains in this list originate from one sample, sequenced in a study of blood T cell repertoires in COVID-19. This table comes from immunoSEQ multiplex PCR, and its TCRdb copy is limited to in-frame clones, with some not included. The repertoire holds tens of thousands of clones, with over 75% as singletons. Sequencing was carried out using peripheral blood. The receptors shown here come from a man aged 45-65 years with active COVID-19.

This clone was observed a single time. The chain joins TRBV19 to TRBJ2-5; D is unresolved. With 1 base removed from V and 1 base from J, the gap between germline ends came to 10 bases. CDR3 size: 15 residues. Germline CDR1 and CDR2: LNHDA and SQIVND (reference sequence). CDR3: CASSIAQSLQETQYF. DNA of the CDR3: TGTGCCAGTAGTATAGCACAGTCTCTCCAAGAGACCCAGTACTTC.

The J gene is TRBJ1-1, the V gene TRBV11-2, with 7 bases aligning to TRBD1. CDR1 is SGHAT, CDR2 FQNNGV, per germline. The CDR3 length is 15 residues. Losses at the gene ends were 5 bases for V and 0 bases for J; bases not matched to a gene: 6. CDR3 in DNA: TGTGCCAGCAGCACCCGACAGGGCCTGAACACTGAAGCTTTCTTT. Translation: CASSTRQGLNTEAFF.

The J gene is TRBJ1-2, the V gene TRBV5-1; TRBD1 is a possible D gene (6 bases). V was cut by 5 bases and J by 4 bases, with 24 bases left in between. The CDR3 contains 17 residues. Germline assignment: CDR1 SGHRS and CDR2 YFSETQ. The CDR3 reads CASRGGLGDLPSYGYTF. CDR3 sequence (DNA): TGCGCCAGCAGGGGGGGGCTCGGTGACCTCCCTAGCTATGGCTACACCTTC.

The chain uses TRBV6-6 and TRBJ1-2, with 7 positions matching TRBD1. Germline CDR1 MNHNY, CDR2 SVGAGI (reference sequence). Trimming at V came to 0 bases and at J to 8 bases, leaving 12 bases not matched to a gene. This CDR3 has 16 residues. The CDR3 DNA is TGTGCCAGCAGTTACTCGATGTCCGGGGCAGGGGGAGGCTACACCTTC. It specifies CASSYSMSGAGGGYTF.

The chain joins TRBV3-1 (or the pseudogene TRBV3-2) to TRBJ2-2; 8 bases match TRBD1. Germline CDR1 and CDR2: LGHDT and YNNKEL (reference sequence). The CDR3 totals 18 residues. Germline trimming cut 0 bases from V and 6 bases from J; bases unmatched to any gene: 12. DNA of the CDR3: TGTGCCAGCAGCCAAGATCGTGAGGACAGGGTCCCTCCCGGGGAGCTGTTTTTT. Its translation: CASSQDREDRVPPGELFF.

V usage is TRBV7-9 and J usage is TRBJ1-1, with unresolved D. This CDR3 spans 14 amino acids. V was cut by 5 bases and J by 3 bases, with 13 bases left in between. The germline gives CDR1 SEHNR, CDR2 FQNEAQ (reference sequence). CDR3 DNA: TGTGCCAGCAGCCAGAGTGGGCCGGACACTGAAGCTTTCTTT. It translates to CASSQSGPDTEAFF.

The V and J genes are TRBV4-1 and TRBJ1-2; no clear D gene. This CDR3 region has 14 residues. Trimming removed 4 bases at V and 3 bases at J, with 12 bases between. Germline V CDR1 and CDR2: MGHRA, YSYEKL. The CDR3 protein is CASSRQEVDYGYTF. The CDR3 DNA reads as TGCGCCAGCAGCCGCCAAGAGGTAGACTATGGCTACACCTTC.

The chain has TRBV4-1 and TRBJ2-7; 10 bases are a match to TRBD2. Looked up from germline, CDR1 is MGHRA and CDR2 is YSYEKL. V trimming: 2 bases; J trimming: 6 bases; junction bases outside the gene matches: 16. The CDR3 runs 18 residues. This chain's CDR3 is CASSQLLILAGAPFEQYF. In DNA form, the CDR3 reads TGCGCCAGCAGCCAACTCCTCATCCTAGCGGGGGCCCCCTTCGAGCAGTACTTC.

The chain links TRBV10-3 to TRBJ2-7; D not certain. The CDR3 contains 12 residues. The V and J ends lost 0 bases and 3 bases respectively, with 3 bases between them. The V gene's germline CDR1 is ENHRY and CDR2 SYGVKD. The CDR3 protein is CAISESNYEQYF. The CDR3 nucleotides are TGTGCCATCAGTGAGTCTAACTACGAGCAGTACTTC.

This sequence joins TRBV19 and TRBJ2-7; no firm D call. The germline V gene encodes CDR1 LNHDA and CDR2 SQIVND (reference sequence). V was trimmed by 5 bases and J by 4 bases, leaving 6 bases between them. This CDR3 has 11 residues. The CDR3: CASSSLYEQYF. DNA of the CDR3: TGTGCCAGTAGTTCACTATACGAGCAGTACTTC.

The V call is TRBV27, the J call TRBJ1-1; TRBD1 matches 9 bases. This CDR3 has 15 residues. Germline lookup yields CDR1 MNHEY and CDR2 SMNVEV (reference sequence). The ends lost 5 bases at V and 1 base at J; junction bases unmatched: 5. The CDR3 nucleotides are TGTGCCAGCAGTACGGACAGGGGAGGGAACACTGAAGCTTTCTTT. This gives the protein CASSTDRGGNTEAFF.

The chain combines TRBV19 with TRBJ2-6; the match to TRBD1 covers 11 bases. The CDR3 runs 20 residues. Unmatched junction bases numbered 14, after V lost 6 bases and J lost 1 base. In germline, CDR1 is LNHDA, CDR2 SQIVND (reference sequence). CDR3 amino acids: CASRGTGGDKVISGANVLTF. The DNA for the CDR3 is TGTGCCAGTAGGGGGACAGGGGGGGATAAGGTAATTTCTGGGGCCAACGTCCTGACTTTC.

The gene calls are TRBV15 and TRBJ2-1; 8 bases align to TRBD1. Germline V lookup: CDR1 LNHNV, CDR2 YYDKDF (reference sequence). CDR3 size: 13 residues. The V gene end was trimmed by 3 bases and the J gene end by 7 bases; junction bases not matched to a gene: 2. The chain's CDR3 is CATSRTGENEQFF. In nucleotides, the CDR3 is TGTGCCACCAGCAGGACAGGGGAGAATGAGCAGTTCTTC. Variable domain in full (rest from reference TRBV15 and TRBJ2-1): DAMVIQNPRYQVTQFGKPVTLSCSQTLNHNVMYWYQQKSSQAPKLLFHYYDKDFNNEADTPDNFQSRRPNTSFCFLDIRSPGLGDTAMYLCATSRTGENEQFFGPGTRLTVL.

The chain uses TRBV29-1 and TRBJ2-3, with D possibly TRBD1 on 6 matching bases. Trimming pared 0 bases from V and 4 bases from J, leaving 11 bases between. This CDR3 has 14 residues. Per the germline V gene, CDR1 is SQVTM and CDR2 is ANQGSEA. CDR3 residues: CSVEDTRGADTQYF. In DNA form, the CDR3 reads TGCAGCGTTGAAGACACCAGGGGTGCAGATACGCAGTATTTT.

The gene calls are TRBV27 and TRBJ2-3; D possibly corresponds to TRBD1 (5 bases). The V end was cut by 5 bases, the J end by 1 base, with 16 bases between. CDR1 MNHEY and CDR2 SMNVEV come from the germline V gene (reference sequence). This CDR3 is 16 amino acids long. The CDR3 spells CASSILPDMGTDTQYF. CDR3 in DNA: TGTGCCAGCAGTATACTGCCGGACATGGGCACAGATACGCAGTATTTT.

The J gene is TRBJ2-1, the V gene TRBV24-1, with D possibly matching TRBD1 (6 bases). This CDR3 spans 13 amino acids. With 9 bases removed from V and 6 bases from J, the gap between germline ends came to 14 bases. Germline V CDR1 and CDR2: KGHDR, SFDVKD. Written as DNA, the CDR3 is TGTGCCACCTGTACAGGGATATGCAATGAGCAGTTCTTC. It encodes CATCTGICNEQFF.

This chain joins TRBV27 and TRBJ2-3; D call uncertain. CDR1 is MNHEY, CDR2 SMNVEV, per germline (reference sequence). V was cut by 2 bases and J by 8 bases, with 5 bases left in between. The CDR3 contains 11 residues. The CDR3 loop reads CASSLGGTQYF. The DNA of the CDR3 is TGTGCCAGCAGTTTAGGCGGTACGCAGTATTTT.

CDR3 DNA sequence: TGTGCCAGCAGCTTGGAATTGACAGAAGCTAGCACAGATACGCAGTATTTT. Translation gives CASSLELTEASTDTQYF. The chain combines TRBV5-6 with TRBJ2-3; D may be TRBD1 (5 bases). CDR3 size: 17 residues. Germline CDR1 is SGHDT and CDR2 is YYEEEE. V lost 0 bases and J 0 bases, leaving 14 bases between the germline ends.

This clone appeared a single time. The CDR3 protein is CASSGSGLAGGHTDTQYF. CDR3 coding DNA: TGTGCCAGCAGTGGCTCGGGACTAGCGGGGGGGCACACAGATACGCAGTATTTT. The rearrangement joins TRBV6-1 to TRBJ2-3, with TRBD2 matching over 16 bases. Germline V gives CDR1 MNHNS, CDR2 SASEGT. The J segment lost 2 bases and the V segment lost 4 bases, leaving 6 bases of the junction unmatched. The CDR3 length is 18 residues.

The J gene is TRBJ2-3, the V gene TRBV4-3; 11 bases map to TRBD1. Germline V CDR1 and CDR2: LGHNA, YSLEER. Unmatched junction bases numbered 6, after V lost 2 bases and J lost 5 bases. The CDR3 sequence is 16 residues long. CDR3 in DNA: TGCGCCAGCAGCCAACTCCGGGACAGGGGGGAAGATACGCAGTATTTT. Translation gives CASSQLRDRGEDTQYF.

The rearrangement links TRBV5-1 to TRBJ1-2, with 10 bases that match TRBD1. CDR1 and CDR2 from the germline V gene are SGHRS and YFSETQ. Losses at the gene ends were 4 bases for V and 1 base for J; bases not matched to a gene: 4. The CDR3 loop spans 15 amino acids. In DNA, the CDR3 is TGCGCCAGCAGCCACGGACAGGGGGTTAACTATGGCTACACCTTC. Its translation: CASSHGQGVNYGYTF.

The gene calls are TRBV2 and TRBJ1-2; D remains ambiguous. The germline V and J ends were trimmed by 1 base and 4 bases, with 16 bases remaining between them. The CDR3 is made up of 16 amino acids. The germline V gene encodes CDR1 SNHLY and CDR2 FYNNEI. CDR3 DNA: TGTGCCAGCAGTGAAGAAGTAAGACAAGTGGGCTATGGCTACACCTTC. It codes for CASSEEVRQVGYGYTF.

V usage is TRBV7-3 and J usage is TRBJ2-2; D possibly corresponds to TRBD2 (5 bases). The CDR3 length is 18 residues. The V end lost 2 bases, the J end lost 1 base, and 17 bases lay between the germline ends. The germline CDR1 and CDR2 sequences are SGHTA and FQGTGA. The CDR3 sequence is CASSLEPVRELNTGELFF. The DNA for the CDR3 is TGTGCCAGCAGCTTAGAGCCCGTCCGGGAATTGAACACCGGGGAGCTGTTTTTT.

The J gene is TRBJ2-4, the V gene TRBV18, with D possibly TRBD2 on 5 matching bases. V lost 2 bases and J lost 6, with 11 bases in between. This CDR3 has 14 residues. From germline, CDR1 is KGHSH and CDR2 LQKENI. CDR3 in amino acids: CASSPITRGNIQYF. The CDR3 region has the DNA TGTGCCAGCTCACCAATCACCCGGGGAAACATTCAGTACTTC.

The J gene is TRBJ2-1, the V gene TRBV15; 11 nucleotides match TRBD2. J gave up 2 bases and V 3 bases, and 3 bases lay outside the gene matches. Germline V gene data show CDR1 as LNHNV and CDR2 as YYDKDF (reference sequence). The CDR3 extends over 16 amino acids. DNA of the CDR3: TGTGCCACCAGCAGGGTTAGCGGGGGGGCCTACAATGAGCAGTTCTTC. Amino acids: CATSRVSGGAYNEQFF.

This chain connects TRBV7-9 to TRBJ1-4, with 8 bases matching TRBD1. J gave up 5 bases and V 5 bases, and 4 bases lay outside the gene matches. CDR1 SEHNR and CDR2 FQNEAQ come from the germline V gene (reference sequence). The CDR3 runs to 14 residues. The CDR3 nucleotides read TGTGCCAGCAGCACCCGACAGGGGAATGAAAAACTGTTTTTT. This codes for CASSTRQGNEKLFF.

In its sample, this clone was seen a few times. The genes are TRBV7-9 and TRBJ1-2, with D maybe TRBD1 (5 bases). Germline CDR1 SEHNR, CDR2 FQNEAQ (reference sequence). The CDR3 is 15 residues long. Trimming shortened V by 1 base and J by 6 bases, and 15 bases separated the two germline ends. CDR3 protein: CASSLVGQGTDGYTF. The DNA for the CDR3 is TGTGCCAGCAGCTTAGTAGGGCAGGGAACGGATGGCTACACCTTC.

V and J are TRBV7-9 and TRBJ2-1, with 10 bases aligning to TRBD2. Germline-derived CDR1 and CDR2 are SEHNR and FQNEAQ (reference sequence). The CDR3 has 16 amino acids. The trim removed 5 bases at V and 4 bases at J, leaving 8 bases unmatched. As DNA, the CDR3 is TGTGCCAGCAGCCAAGCCGGGACTAGCGCATACAATGAGCAGTTCTTC. Translation: CASSQAGTSAYNEQFF.

The chain recombines TRBV5-6 with TRBJ2-2; D might be TRBD1 (5 bases). The CDR3 sequence is 14 residues long. V was clipped by 0 bases and J by 4 bases, with 7 bases between them. Per germline, CDR1 SGHDT and CDR2 YYEEEE. The CDR3 DNA reads TGTGCCAGCAGCTTGGAAGGGGCCACCGGGGAGCTGTTTTTT. Its protein product is CASSLEGATGELFF.

This clone came up once. V is TRBV5-1 and J is TRBJ1-6, with 12 bases matching TRBD1. The CDR3 spans 16 residues. The germline V gene encodes CDR1 SGHRS and CDR2 YFSETQ. With 4 bases clipped from V and 6 bases from J, the junction kept 5 bases outside the gene matches. This chain's CDR3 is CASSKGTGGVNSPLHF. The CDR3 DNA reads TGCGCCAGCAGCAAGGGGACAGGGGGCGTTAATTCACCCCTCCACTTT.

The J gene is TRBJ2-2, the V gene TRBV7-8; the D gene is possibly TRBD2 (6 bases). The CDR3 contains 16 residues. Germline CDR1 reads SGHVS; CDR2 reads FQNEAQ. V lost 5 bases and J 4 bases, leaving 17 bases between the germline ends. In DNA form, the CDR3 reads TGTGCCAGCAGCCACCCCCACCGGGAGACCACCGGGGAGCTGTTTTTT. The encoded protein is CASSHPHRETTGELFF.

This chain joins TRBV5-6 and TRBJ1-1; no clear D. The CDR3 is 12 residues long. Trimming took off 4 bases at V and 10 bases at J, with 14 bases between the two ends. Per germline, CDR1 SGHDT and CDR2 YYEEEE. CDR3 nucleotide sequence: TGTGCCAGCAGCCGTGGCCGGGGAGGAGCTTTCTTT. Translation: CASSRGRGGAFF.